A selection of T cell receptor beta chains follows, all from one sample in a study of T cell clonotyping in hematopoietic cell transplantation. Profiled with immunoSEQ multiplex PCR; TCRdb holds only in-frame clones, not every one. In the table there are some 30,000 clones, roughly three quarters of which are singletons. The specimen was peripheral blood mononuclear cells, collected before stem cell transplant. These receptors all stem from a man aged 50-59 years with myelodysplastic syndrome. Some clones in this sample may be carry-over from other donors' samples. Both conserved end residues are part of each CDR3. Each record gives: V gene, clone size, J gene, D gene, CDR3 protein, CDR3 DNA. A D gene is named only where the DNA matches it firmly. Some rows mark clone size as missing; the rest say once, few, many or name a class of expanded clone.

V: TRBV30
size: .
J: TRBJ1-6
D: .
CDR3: CAWSPGGSYNSPLHF
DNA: TGTGCCTGGAGTCCTGGGGGTTCCTATAATTCACCCCTCCACTTT

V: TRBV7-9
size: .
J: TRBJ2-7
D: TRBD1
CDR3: CASSLDAPGQGRQQYF
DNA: TGTGCCAGCAGCTTAGATGCACCGGGACAGGGGCGTCAGCAGTACTTC

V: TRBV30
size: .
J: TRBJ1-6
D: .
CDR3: CAWSVGGFGSPLHF
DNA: TGTGCCTGGAGTGTAGGGGGGTTCGGTTCACCCCTCCACTTT

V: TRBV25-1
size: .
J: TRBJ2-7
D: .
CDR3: CASSENREIYEQYF
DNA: TGTGCCAGCAGTGAAAACCGGGAAATCTACGAGCAGTACTTC

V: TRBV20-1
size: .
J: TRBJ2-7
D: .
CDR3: CSVGSSYEQYF
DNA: TGCAGTGTAGGGTCCTCCTACGAGCAGTACTTC

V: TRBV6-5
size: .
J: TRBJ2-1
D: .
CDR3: CASSYGGGESEQFF
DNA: TGTGCCAGCAGTTATGGGGGCGGGGAGTCGGAGCAGTTCTTC

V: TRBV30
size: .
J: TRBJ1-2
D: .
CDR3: CAWSRDGYYGYTF
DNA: TGTGCCTGGAGCAGGGACGGATACTATGGCTACACCTTC

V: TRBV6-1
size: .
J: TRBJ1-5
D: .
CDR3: CASSVYSSNQPQHF
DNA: TGTGCCAGCAGTGTATACAGTAGCAATCAGCCCCAGCATTTT

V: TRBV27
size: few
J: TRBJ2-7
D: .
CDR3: CASSLGGLYEQYF
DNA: TGTGCCAGCAGTTTGGGGGGCCTCTACGAGCAGTACTTC

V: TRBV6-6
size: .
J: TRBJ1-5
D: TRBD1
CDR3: CASSFDRVNQPQHF
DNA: TGTGCCAGCAGTTTCGACAGGGTCAATCAGCCCCAGCATTTT

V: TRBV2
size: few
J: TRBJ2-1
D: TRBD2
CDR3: CASSDRLAGALNEQFF
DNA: TGTGCCAGCAGTGACAGGCTAGCGGGGGCCCTCAATGAGCAGTTCTTC

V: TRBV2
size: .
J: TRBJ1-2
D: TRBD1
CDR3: CASRGTGGNYGYTF
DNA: TGTGCCAGCAGGGGGACAGGGGGTAACTATGGCTACACCTTC

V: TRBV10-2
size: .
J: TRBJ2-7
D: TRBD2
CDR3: CASSDATSGSYEQYF
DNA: TGCGCCAGCAGCGATGCGACTAGCGGGAGTTACGAGCAGTACTTC

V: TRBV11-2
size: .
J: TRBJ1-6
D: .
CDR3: CASSWTVDNSPLHF
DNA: TGTGCCAGCAGCTGGACGGTAGATAATTCACCCCTCCACTTT

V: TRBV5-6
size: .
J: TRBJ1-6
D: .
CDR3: CASSLVGASPLHF
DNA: TGTGCCAGCAGCTTGGTTGGAGCCTCACCCCTCCACTTT

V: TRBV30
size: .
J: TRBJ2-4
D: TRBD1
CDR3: CASDRGQNIQYF
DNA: TGTGCCTCCGACAGGGGGCAAAACATTCAGTACTTC

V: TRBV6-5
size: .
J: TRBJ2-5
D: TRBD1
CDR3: CASRAPGGVETQYF
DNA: TGTGCCAGCAGGGCACCAGGGGGAGTGGAGACCCAGTACTTC

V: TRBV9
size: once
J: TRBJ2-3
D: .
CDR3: CASSAGTDTQYF
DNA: TGTGCCAGCAGCGCTGGGACAGATACGCAGTATTTT

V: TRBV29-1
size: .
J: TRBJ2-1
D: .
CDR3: CSVTAGTTEQFF
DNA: TGCAGCGTCACGGCTGGGACAACGGAGCAGTTCTTC

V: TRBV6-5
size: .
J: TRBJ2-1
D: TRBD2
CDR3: CASRFLAGFRNEQFF
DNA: TGTGCCAGCAGATTTCTAGCGGGATTTCGTAATGAGCAGTTCTTC

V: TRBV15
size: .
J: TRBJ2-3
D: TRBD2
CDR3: CATSRRLAGSTDTQYF
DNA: TGTGCCACCAGCCGGAGACTAGCGGGAAGCACAGATACGCAGTATTTT

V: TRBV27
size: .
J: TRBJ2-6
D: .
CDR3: CASSLGAGTGANVLTF
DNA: TGTGCCAGCAGTTTAGGTGCGGGGACTGGGGCCAACGTCCTGACTTTC

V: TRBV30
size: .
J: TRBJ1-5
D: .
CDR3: CAAGYRQPQHF
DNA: TGTGCCGCAGGGTATCGTCAGCCCCAGCATTTT

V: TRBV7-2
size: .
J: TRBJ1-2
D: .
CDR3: CASSSNGGRRDYGYTF
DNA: TGTGCCAGCAGCTCGAATGGGGGGAGGAGGGACTATGGCTACACCTTC

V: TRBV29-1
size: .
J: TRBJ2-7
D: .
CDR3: CSVEGYRYEQYF
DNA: TGCAGCGTTGAAGGATACCGCTACGAGCAGTACTTC

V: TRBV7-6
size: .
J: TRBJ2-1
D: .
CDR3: CASSPGFSSYNEQFF
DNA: TGTGCCAGCAGCCCCGGGTTTAGCTCCTACAATGAGCAGTTCTTC

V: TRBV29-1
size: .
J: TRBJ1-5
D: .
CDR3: CSVMFVGRDPPQHF
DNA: TGCAGCGTTATGTTCGTCGGCAGGGACCCGCCCCAGCATTTT

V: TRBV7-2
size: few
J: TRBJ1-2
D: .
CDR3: CASSPPTGYGYTF
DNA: TGTGCCAGCAGCCCCCCAACGGGCTATGGCTACACCTTC

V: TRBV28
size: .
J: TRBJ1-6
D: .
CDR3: CASMDPDSPLHF
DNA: TGTGCCAGCATGGACCCAGATTCACCCCTCCACTTT

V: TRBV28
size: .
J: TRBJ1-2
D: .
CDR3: CASSFRTPQSYGYTF
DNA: TGTGCCAGCAGTTTCAGGACCCCTCAGTCCTATGGCTACACCTTC

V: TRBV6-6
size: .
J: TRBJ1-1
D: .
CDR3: CAAGLEKREAFF
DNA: TGTGCCGCGGGACTCGAAAAAAGGGAAGCTTTCTTT

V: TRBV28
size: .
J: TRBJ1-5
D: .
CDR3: CASSPRQPNQPQHF
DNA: TGTGCCAGCAGTCCAAGACAGCCAAATCAGCCCCAGCATTTT

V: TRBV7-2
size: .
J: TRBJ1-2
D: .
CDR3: CASSLRDPKGVSYGYTF
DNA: TGTGCCAGCAGCTTACGGGACCCAAAGGGGGTTTCCTATGGCTACACCTTC

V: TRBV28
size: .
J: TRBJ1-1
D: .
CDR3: CASRDKVGNTEAFF
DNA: TGTGCCAGCAGAGATAAGGTGGGGAACACTGAAGCTTTCTTT

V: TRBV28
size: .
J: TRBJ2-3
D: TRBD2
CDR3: CASRHGAGGSTDTQYF
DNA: TGTGCCAGCCGTCACGGAGCGGGGGGAAGCACAGATACGCAGTATTTT

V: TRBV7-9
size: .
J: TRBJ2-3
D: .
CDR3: CASSPPQGQDTQYF
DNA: TGTGCCAGCAGCCCTCCCCAAGGGCAAGATACGCAGTATTTT

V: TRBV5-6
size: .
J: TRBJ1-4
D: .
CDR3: CASSLGQPGVGLFF
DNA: TGTGCCAGCAGCTTGGGACAGCCAGGCGTCGGACTGTTTTTT

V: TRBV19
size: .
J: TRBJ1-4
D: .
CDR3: CASSMMGEKLFF
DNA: TGTGCCAGTAGTATGATGGGGGAAAAACTGTTTTTT

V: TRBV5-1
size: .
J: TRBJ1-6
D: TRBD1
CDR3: CASSPRQGEVPPLHF
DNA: TGCGCCAGCAGCCCGCGACAGGGAGAAGTGCCACCCCTCCACTTT

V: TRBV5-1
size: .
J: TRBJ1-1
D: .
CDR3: CASSLAANEAFF
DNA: TGCGCCAGCAGCTTGGCGGCTAATGAAGCTTTCTTT

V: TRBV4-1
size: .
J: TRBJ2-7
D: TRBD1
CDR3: CASSPGQFSYEQYF
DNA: TGCGCCAGCAGCCCGGGACAGTTCTCGTACGAGCAGTACTTC

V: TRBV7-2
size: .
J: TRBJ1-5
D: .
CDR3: CASSLAVGGEQPQHF
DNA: TGTGCCAGCAGCTTAGCGGTCGGGGGCGAGCAGCCCCAGCATTTT

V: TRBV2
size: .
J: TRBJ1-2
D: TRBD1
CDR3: CASSVYRGNGYTF
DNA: TGTGCCAGCAGTGTATACAGGGGTAACGGCTACACCTTC

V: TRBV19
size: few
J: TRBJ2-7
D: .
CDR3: CASSEDNSHEQYF
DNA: TGTGCCAGTAGTGAGGACAATTCCCACGAGCAGTACTTC

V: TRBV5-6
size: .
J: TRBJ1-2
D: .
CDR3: CASSLYEGYGYTF
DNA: TGTGCCAGCAGCTTGTATGAGGGTTATGGCTACACCTTC

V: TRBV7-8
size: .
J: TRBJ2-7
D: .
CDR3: CASRPGSRQDLYEQYF
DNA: TGTGCCAGCAGACCCGGATCGAGACAGGACCTCTACGAGCAGTACTTC

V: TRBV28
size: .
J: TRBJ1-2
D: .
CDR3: CASRQTWFYGYTF
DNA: TGTGCCAGCAGGCAAACCTGGTTCTATGGCTACACCTTC

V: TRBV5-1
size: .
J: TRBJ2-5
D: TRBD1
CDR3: CASSLGGQGQLQETQYF
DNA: TGCGCCAGCAGCTTGGGGGGACAGGGACAACTCCAAGAGACCCAGTACTTC

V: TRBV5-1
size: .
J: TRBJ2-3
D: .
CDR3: CASTWVGGAAADTQYF
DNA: TGCGCCAGCACCTGGGTGGGGGGGGCCGCCGCAGATACGCAGTATTTT

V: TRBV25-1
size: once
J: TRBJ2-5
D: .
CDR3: CASSEIGSGEETQYF
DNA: TGTGCCAGCAGTGAAATTGGGTCAGGGGAAGAGACCCAGTACTTC

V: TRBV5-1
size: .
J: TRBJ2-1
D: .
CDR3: CASSLRVAIPPYNEQFF
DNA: TGCGCCAGCAGCTTAAGGGTAGCTATACCGCCCTACAATGAGCAGTTCTTC

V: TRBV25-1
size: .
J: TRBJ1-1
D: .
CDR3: CATQPRGNTEAFF
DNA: TGTGCCACCCAGCCCAGGGGGAACACTGAAGCTTTCTTT

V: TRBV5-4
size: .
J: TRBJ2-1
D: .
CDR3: CASSLYGRGGDEQFF
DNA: TGTGCCAGCAGCTTGTATGGCCGCGGGGGCGATGAGCAGTTCTTC

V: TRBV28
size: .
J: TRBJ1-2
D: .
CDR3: CASSLDSLYGYTF
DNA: TGTGCCAGCAGTCTGGACAGCCTCTATGGCTACACCTTC

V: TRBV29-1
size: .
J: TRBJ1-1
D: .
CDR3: CSVESVGEQMNTEAFF
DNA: TGCAGCGTTGAATCGGTAGGCGAACAGATGAACACTGAAGCTTTCTTT

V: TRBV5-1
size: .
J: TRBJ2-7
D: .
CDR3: CASSRWSMDEQYF
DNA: TGCGCCAGCAGTCGCTGGAGTATGGACGAGCAGTACTTC

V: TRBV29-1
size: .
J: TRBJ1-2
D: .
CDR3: CSVEEGRGYGYTF
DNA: TGCAGCGTTGAGGAGGGGCGCGGCTATGGCTACACCTTC

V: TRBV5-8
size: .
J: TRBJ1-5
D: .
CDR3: CASSFRHEYGQSNQPQHF
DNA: TGTGCCAGCAGCTTTCGACACGAATACGGACAGTCCAATCAGCCCCAGCATTTT

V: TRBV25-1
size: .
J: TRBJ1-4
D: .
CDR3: CASSPANEKLFF
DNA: TGTGCCAGCAGTCCTGCAAATGAAAAACTGTTTTTT